A single sample is the source of the 17 T cell receptor beta chains below, sequenced in a study of lymphopenia after photon versus proton radiotherapy. Generated by immunoSEQ multiplex PCR, the TCRdb table keeps only in-frame clones and is missing some. The table lists more than 5,500 clones, roughly 77% of them singletons. The specimen was peripheral blood, collected from a patient treated with photon-based radiotherapy. These receptors originate from a man between 25 and 39 years old with gastric cancer.

This clone was counted only a few times. The CDR3 nucleotides read TGTGCCAGCTCAATGCCGGGACAGGGCCCCTACGAGCAGTACTTC. Protein: CASSMPGQGPYEQYF. The chain combines TRBV18 with TRBJ2-7; 9 nucleotides align to TRBD1. The V segment lost 5 bases and the J segment 2 bases; nucleotides outside the gene matches: 7. The CDR3 loop spans 15 amino acids. Germline assignment: CDR1 KGHSH and CDR2 LQKENI.

The chain links TRBV19 to TRBJ2-3, with 11 nucleotides matching TRBD2. The germline CDR1 and CDR2 sequences are LNHDA and SQIVND (reference sequence). The CDR3 consists of 16 residues. Trimming took 1 base from V and 6 from J; bases not matched to a gene: 6. The CDR3, as DNA: TGTGCCAGTAGTATAGTAACTAGCGGGAGCGCTGATACGCAGTATTTT. It translates to CASSIVTSGSADTQYF.

The V call is TRBV18, the J call TRBJ1-6, with 7 nucleotides matching TRBD1. Germline V gives CDR1 KGHSH, CDR2 LQKENI. The V and J ends lost 3 bases and 7 bases, in that order; junction bases with no gene match: 6. CDR3 length: 15 residues. The CDR3 region has the DNA TGTGCCAGCTCACCGGGACAGAGGGACAATTCACCCCTCCACTTT. It yields the protein CASSPGQRDNSPLHF.

Only a few counts were recorded for this clone. The genes are TRBV19 and TRBJ1-5; 10 bases line up with TRBD1. The CDR3 sequence is 15 residues long. The germline gives CDR1 LNHDA, CDR2 SQIVND (reference sequence). Losses at the gene ends were 5 bases for V and 6 bases for J; bases not matched to a gene: 7. CDR3 coding DNA: TGTGCCAGTAGTCCCATGACAGGGGGCGTTCAGCCCCAGCATTTT. The encoded protein is CASSPMTGGVQPQHF.

The chain employs TRBV9 and TRBJ2-3; D gene ambiguous. V was pared by 4 bases and J by 6 bases, with 15 bases between. CDR1 is SGDLS and CDR2 is YYNGEE in the germline V gene. The CDR3 has 14 residues. Here the CDR3 DNA reads TGTGCCAGCAGCCCAGATGGTAGCTGGGATACGCAGTATTTT. It codes for CASSPDGSWDTQYF.

Notes on this clone: The sample holds other DNA sequences that translate to the same CDR3. The chain is built from TRBV27 and TRBJ1-5; no firm D call. Germline assignment: CDR1 MNHEY and CDR2 SMNVEV (reference sequence). This CDR3 has 14 amino acids. Trimming removed 2 bases from V and 3 bases from J, with 8 bases in between. The CDR3 protein is CASSLAGDNQPQHF. For the CDR3, the DNA is TGTGCCAGCAGTTTAGCAGGTGACAATCAGCCCCAGCATTTT.

The gene calls are TRBV5-4 and TRBJ1-1, with 8 positions matching TRBD1. Germline V gene data show CDR1 as SGHNT and CDR2 as YYREEE (reference sequence). There are 13 residues in the CDR3. V was clipped by 3 bases and J by 3 bases; unmatched bases: 1. CDR3 in amino acids: CASSWGQDTEAFF. CDR3 nucleotides: TGTGCCAGCAGCTGGGGACAGGACACTGAAGCTTTCTTT.

The chain employs TRBV5-1 and TRBJ2-5; maybe TRBD1 (6 bases). The V and J ends lost 0 bases and 5 bases respectively, with 17 bases between them. The CDR3 sequence is 16 residues long. CDR1 and CDR2 from the germline V gene are SGHRS and YFSETQ. The CDR3 DNA is TGCGCCAGCAGCTTGGGTTCGGCAGGGGTACTGGAGACCCAGTACTTC. This translates into CASSLGSAGVLETQYF.

The chain recombines TRBV5-5 with TRBJ2-1, with D maybe TRBD2 (5 bases). V was cut by 2 bases and J by 7 bases, with 19 bases left in between. This CDR3 is 16 amino acids long. The germline V gene has CDR1 SGHKS and CDR2 YYEKEE (reference sequence). The CDR3 sequence: CASSLDVRELGNEQFF. CDR3 coding DNA: TGTGCCAGCAGCTTAGACGTGAGGGAGTTGGGGAATGAGCAGTTCTTC.

V is TRBV7-2 and J is TRBJ2-7, with 11 bases fitting TRBD2. V lost 4 bases, J lost 3 bases, and 8 bases stayed unmatched. Germline values: CDR1 SGHTA, CDR2 FQGNSA. The CDR3 totals 16 residues. The CDR3 spells CASSSEPSGRRYEQYF. CDR3 in DNA: TGTGCCAGCAGCTCAGAACCTAGCGGGAGGCGCTACGAGCAGTACTTC.

The genes are TRBV23-1 and TRBJ1-3; 7 bases agree with TRBD1. TRBV23-1 is noted as an ORF with a role that remains uncertain. The CDR3 runs 16 residues. The ends lost 4 bases at V and 4 bases at J; junction bases unmatched: 10. The CDR3 here is CASSLKTGTNGNTIYF. CDR3 in DNA: TGCGCCAGCAGTCTTAAGACAGGGACGAACGGAAACACCATATATTTT.

This sequence joins TRBV12-5 and TRBJ1-4; TRBD1 matches at 9 bases. Germline CDR1 LGHNT, CDR2 FRNRAP. The CDR3 is 17 amino acids. Trimming removed 1 base from V and 7 bases from J; junction bases left unmatched: 10. This CDR3 is CASGLDSWDRDLEKLFF. For the CDR3, the DNA is TGTGCTAGTGGTTTGGATAGCTGGGACAGGGATCTTGAAAAACTGTTTTTT.

The chain uses TRBV5-4 and TRBJ2-7, with no clear D. CDR1 and CDR2 from the germline V gene are SGHNT and YYREEE (reference sequence). Trimming took off 0 bases at V and 4 bases at J, with 5 bases between the two ends. This CDR3 contains 12 residues. The CDR3 bases are TGTGCCAGCAGCTTGGCCCAGTACGAGCAGTACTTC. The encoded protein is CASSLAQYEQYF.

The chain has TRBV5-6 and TRBJ2-3; a possible D gene is TRBD2 (5 bases). This CDR3 has 15 amino acids. V gave up 3 bases and J gave up 2 bases, with 13 bases separating them. CDR1 is SGHDT, CDR2 YYEEEE, per germline. Here the CDR3 reads CASSYLDSDTDTQYF. CDR3 in DNA: TGTGCCAGCAGCTACTTGGACTCAGACACAGATACGCAGTATTTT.

The chain carries TRBV7-8 and TRBJ2-3; D not certain. Trimming took 6 bases from V and 2 from J, leaving 18 bases between them. Looked up from germline, CDR1 is SGHVS and CDR2 is FQNEAQ. This CDR3 spans 16 amino acids. The CDR3 DNA reads TGTGCCAGCAGTAGGTCGGCTCAAACAACCACAGATACGCAGTATTTT. This sequence encodes CASSRSAQTTTDTQYF.

This clone appeared a single time. The chain uses TRBV6-1 and TRBJ2-7; D ambiguous. V gave up 2 bases and J gave up 1 base, with 9 bases separating them. Germline CDR1 is MNHNS and CDR2 is SASEGT. The CDR3 loop spans 14 amino acids. CDR3: CASSEMSLSYEQYF. The CDR3 DNA follows: TGTGCCAGCAGTGAAATGTCACTTTCCTACGAGCAGTACTTC.

This clone was picked up one time. The CDR3 region has the DNA TGTGCCAGCTCACCAGTAGGGGAACAAGAGACCCAGTACTTC. It is translated as CASSPVGEQETQYF. The rearrangement uses TRBV18 and TRBJ2-5; a weak D match, TRBD1 (5 bases). This CDR3 contains 14 residues. V lost 2 bases to trimming and J lost 2 bases, with 9 bases between them. The germline CDR1 and CDR2 sequences are KGHSH and LQKENI.